This T cell receptor beta chain was retrieved from a study of shared T cell receptors in the human thymus. Germline V lookup: CDR1 SGHKS, CDR2 YYEKEE (reference sequence). J lost 8 bases, V lost 2 bases, and 15 bases had no gene match. This CDR3 has 17 amino acids. Data came from immunoSEQ multiplex PCR; TCRdb stores just in-frame clones and leaves some out. The data contain about 660,000 clones, roughly 88% of them seen just once; the ten biggest clones take up around 0.01%. The data also belong to a second study, concerning human thymus T cells. This second report adds: Resections from corrective heart surgery supplied the thymus tissue. Both thymic and peripheral blood repertoires showed apparently biased V and J usage. Highly overlapping thymic repertoires among unrelated individuals were reported in related research.

The J gene is TRBJ1-4, the V gene TRBV5-5, with 7 nucleotides matching TRBD1. Sequencing input: thymocytes. The TCR originated in a boy younger than two with a congenital heart defect. The CDR3: CASSFFGTEREIEKLFF. CDR3 in DNA: TGTGCCAGCAGCTTCTTCGGGACAGAGAGGGAGATAGAAAAACTGTTTTTT.